A single sample is the source of the 8 T cell receptor beta chains below, sequenced in a study of breast tumors, draining lymph nodes, adjacent tissues. Breast cancer patients provided tissue from their axillary draining lymph nodes. Each CDR3 protein gets one entry after TCRdb re-called the multiplex PCR reads with MiXCR. This sample has around 290,000 distinct CDR3 sequences; about 30% occur once, and the top ten carry about 1.2%. Sequenced sample: axillary lymph node tissue. These receptors came from a female donor with breast cancer. Some clones in this sample may be carry-over from other donors' samples.

This clonotype has just one count. The chain combines TRBV2 with TRBJ2-5; TRBD1 aligns across 10 bases. The J segment lost 5 bases and the V segment lost 6 bases, leaving 6 bases of the junction unmatched. Germline V gene sequence: CDR1 SNHLY, CDR2 FYNNEI. This CDR3 spans 14 amino acids. The CDR3 DNA follows: TGTGCCAGCAGCGGGACAGGGGTAGGGGAGACCCAGTACTTC. Its protein is CASSGTGVGETQYF.

This clonotype occurred once. This clone may be a read error of a much larger clone one base away. V usage is TRBV6-6 and J usage is TRBJ2-1; D may correspond to TRBD1 or TRBD2 (6 bases each). Looked up from germline, CDR1 is MNHNY and CDR2 is SVGAGI (reference sequence). This CDR3 has 14 amino acids. CDR3 nucleotides: TGTGCCAGCAGTTACGAGGGGGGCTACAATGAGCAGTCCTTC. As protein: CASSYEGGYNEQSF.

In regard to this clonotype: This could be a read error, since a much larger clone is one nucleotide away. V usage is TRBV11-3 and J usage is TRBJ1-2; 11 bases match TRBD1. V lost 4 bases to trimming and J lost 4 bases; unmatched junction nucleotides: 5. There are 15 residues in the CDR3. Looked up from germline, CDR1 is SGHNT and CDR2 is YENEEA. The CDR3 nucleotides read TGTGCCAGCAGCTCCGGGACAGGGGGGGTCTATGGCTACACCTTC. Amino acids: CASSSGTGGVYGYTF.

The V gene is TRBV29-1, the J gene TRBJ2-5, with 12 bases matching TRBD2. The V gene end was trimmed by 5 bases and the J gene end by 5 bases; junction bases not matched to a gene: 6. Germline values: CDR1 SQVTM, CDR2 ANQGSEA. The CDR3 is made up of 14 amino acids. CDR3: CSVKFLAGGETQYF. CDR3 nucleotide sequence: TGCAGCGTTAAATTTCTAGCGGGAGGGGAGACCCAGTACTTC.

This clonotype was observed at least ten times. V usage is TRBV5-8 and J usage is TRBJ1-2; TRBD1 matches at 7 bases. This CDR3 has 14 residues. V shed 6 bases, J shed 5 bases, and the junction held 10 bases outside the gene matches. Germline V gene sequence: CDR1 SGHTS, CDR2 YDEGEE. The CDR3 coding sequence is TGTGCCAGCACCTCGGAGGCCAGGGGGTATGGCTACACCTTC. Translation: CASTSEARGYGYTF.

At least ten counts were recorded for this clonotype. This chain uses TRBV10-3 with TRBJ2-7, with D perhaps matching TRBD1 (6 bases). The V and J ends lost 0 bases and 7 bases respectively, with 16 bases between them. The CDR3 has 15 amino acids. Germline lookup yields CDR1 ENHRY and CDR2 SYGVKD. In DNA, the CDR3 is TGTGCCATCAGTGAGTCGATTCGCAGGGGCCAAGAGCAGTACTTC. Its translation: CAISESIRRGQEQYF.

The V and J genes are TRBV30 and TRBJ2-3, with 7 positions matching TRBD1. With 2 bases clipped from V and 1 base from J, the junction kept 3 bases outside the gene matches. CDR1 is GTSNPN, CDR2 SVGIG, per germline (reference sequence). The CDR3 covers 14 residues. The CDR3 loop is CAWSSGQGTDTQYF. The CDR3 DNA sequence: TGTGCCTGGAGTTCAGGACAGGGCACAGATACGCAGTATTTT.

On this clonotype: A junction boundary mismatches the germline segment, possibly from a read error. The chain combines TRBV5-1 with TRBJ2-2; D possibly corresponds to TRBD2 (5 bases). Germline values: CDR1 SGHRS, CDR2 YFSETQ. This CDR3 spans 16 amino acids. CDR3 sequence: CASSHVNGKNTGELFF. DNA for the CDR3: TGCGCCAGCAGCCACGTTAACGGGAAGAACACCGGGGAGCTGTTCTTT.